The 24 T cell receptor beta chains reported below all come from one sample, sequenced in a study of blood T cell repertoires in COVID-19. Profiled with immunoSEQ multiplex PCR; TCRdb holds only in-frame clones, not every one. The table records approximately 160,000 clones, roughly four fifths of them present only once. The sample taken for sequencing was peripheral blood. These receptors were collected from a middle-aged man who had recovered from COVID-19.

This clone was counted a single time. The chain carries TRBV25-1 and TRBJ1-4; tentative D call: TRBD1 (6 bases). CDR3 length equals 17 residues. V gave up 5 bases and J gave up 6 bases, with 22 bases separating them. CDR1 and CDR2 from the germline V gene are MGHDK and SYGVNS. CDR3 protein: CASSIWGLGVTDEKLFF. CDR3 bases: TGTGCCAGCAGTATCTGGGGGCTAGGGGTAACAGATGAAAAACTGTTTTTT.

This clone was counted once. The chain recombines TRBV4-3 with TRBJ1-2, with D hard to call. The germline V and J ends were trimmed by 1 base and 4 bases, with 7 bases remaining between them. Germline-derived CDR1 and CDR2 are LGHNA and YSLEER. This CDR3 comprises 13 residues. The chain's CDR3 is CASSQGPGYGYTF. The CDR3 bases are TGCGCCAGCAGCCAAGGTCCGGGCTATGGCTACACCTTC.

The V call is TRBV7-9, the J call TRBJ1-1; D ambiguous. This CDR3 is built from 14 residues. Between the trimmed V and J ends, which lost 3 bases and 1 base, there was a span of 9 bases. Germline CDR1 SEHNR, CDR2 FQNEAQ (reference sequence). The DNA for the CDR3 is TGTGCCAGCAGCTTCGGGCGGGGGAACACTGAAGCTTTCTTT. It specifies CASSFGRGNTEAFF.

The rearrangement joins TRBV7-6 to TRBJ2-1; 8 bases line up with TRBD2. The CDR3 spans 15 residues. With V trimmed by 1 base and J by 8 bases, 7 bases remained unmatched. CDR1 SGHVS and CDR2 FNYEAQ come from the germline V gene. CDR3 amino acids: CASSLERRREDEQFF. The CDR3 DNA sequence: TGTGCCAGCAGCTTAGAAAGGCGGCGGGAGGATGAGCAGTTCTTC. Full variable domain (remainder filled in from reference TRBV7-6 and TRBJ2-1): GAGVSQSPRYKVTKRGQDVALRCDPISGHVSLYWYRQALGQGPEFLTYFNYEAQQDKSGLPNDRFSAERPEGSISTLTIQRTEQRDSAMYRCASSLERRREDEQFFGPGTRLTVL.

The CDR3: CASSASYEQYF. Written as DNA, the CDR3 is TGTGCCAGCAGCGCCAGTTACGAGCAGTACTTC. The chain recombines TRBV7-9 with TRBJ2-7; the D is unclear. The CDR3 extends over 11 amino acids. Germline values: CDR1 SEHNR, CDR2 FQNEAQ (reference sequence). V dropped 5 bases and J dropped 4 bases, with 6 bases sitting between them. Full variable domain (rest looked up from reference TRBV7-9 and TRBJ2-7): DTGVSQNPRHKITKRGQNVTFRCDPISEHNRLYWYRQTLGQGPEFLTYFQNEAQLEKSRLLSDRFSAERPKGSFSTLEIQRTEQGDSAMYLCASSASYEQYFGPGTRLTVT.

The chain uses TRBV7-2 and TRBJ2-1, with 9 nucleotides matching TRBD1. This CDR3 is built from 15 residues. The junction had 8 bases not matched to a gene; V was cut back by 2 bases and J by 9 bases. Germline V gene data show CDR1 as SGHTA and CDR2 as FQGNSA. The CDR3 nucleotides read TGTGCCAGCAGCTTACTACAGGGGGCGCGTAGTGAGCAGTTCTTC. The encoded protein is CASSLLQGARSEQFF.

This clone has only a few counts. V is TRBV6-8 and J is TRBJ1-1; D is unclear. CDR3 size: 13 residues. CDR1 and CDR2 from the germline V gene are MNHGY and SAAAGT. Trimming cost V 7 bases and J 6 bases, with 15 bases left between them. CDR3 in DNA: TGTGCCAGCACTCAAGGAGGGTTACCTGAAGCTTTCTTT. As protein: CASTQGGLPEAFF.

This chain joins TRBV28 and TRBJ2-7; 8 bases map to TRBD1. Germline V gene data show CDR1 as MDHEN and CDR2 as SYDVKM. Trimming took 6 bases from V and 5 from J; bases not matched to a gene: 12. CDR3 length: 15 amino acids. CDR3 nucleotides: TGTGCCAGCAGGCGCCGCCTCAGGGGGCTAAACGAGCAGTACTTC. Translated, it gives CASRRRLRGLNEQYF.

This chain links TRBV7-3 with TRBJ2-3; 10 nucleotides align to TRBD2. CDR3 length: 15 residues. The V segment lost 5 bases and the J segment 7 bases; nucleotides outside the gene matches: 9. CDR1 is SGHTA and CDR2 is FQGTGA in the germline V gene. This CDR3 reads CASSQGLAGAYTQYF. The DNA for the CDR3 is TGTGCCAGCAGCCAGGGGCTAGCGGGGGCCTATACGCAGTATTTT. Full variable domain (missing parts from reference TRBV7-3 and TRBJ2-3): GAGVSQTPSNKVTEKGKYVELRCDPISGHTALYWYRQSLGQGPEFLIYFQGTGAADDSGLPNDRFFAVRPEGSVSTLKIQRTERGDSAVYLCASSQGLAGAYTQYFGPGTRLTVL.

The CDR3 DNA follows: TGTGCCAGCAGTTTAACCTCAGGGGTTAACTATGGCTACACCTTC. The encoded protein is CASSLTSGVNYGYTF. The chain couples TRBV28 to TRBJ1-2; D possibly corresponds to TRBD1 (6 bases). Germline CDR1 is MDHEN and CDR2 is SYDVKM. V was trimmed by 2 bases and J by 1 base, leaving 11 bases between them. This CDR3 contains 15 residues.

The J gene is TRBJ1-4, the V gene TRBV7-2; D is unclear. Germline V gene sequence: CDR1 SGHTA, CDR2 FQGNSA. Deletions cut 2 bases from V and 5 bases from J, with 12 bases between. This CDR3 has 15 residues. CDR3 sequence (DNA): TGTGCCAGCAGCTTATCTAAGATTTCGAATGAAAAACTGTTTTTT. Translating it yields CASSLSKISNEKLFF.

The gene calls are TRBV7-9 and TRBJ2-5, with D tentatively TRBD1 (6 bases). The V gene lost 3 bases and the J gene lost 4 bases, with 9 bases spanning the gap. The CDR3 spans 13 residues. In germline, CDR1 is SEHNR, CDR2 FQNEAQ (reference sequence). CDR3 in amino acids: CASSLHRAETQYF. CDR3 DNA: TGTGCCAGCAGCTTGCACAGGGCAGAGACCCAGTACTTC.

This chain links TRBV2 with TRBJ1-5, with TRBD1 matching 7 bases. V lost 6 bases, J lost 9 bases, and 8 bases stayed unmatched. CDR3 length: 13 amino acids. Germline lookup yields CDR1 SNHLY and CDR2 FYNNEI. The DNA for the CDR3 is TGTGCCAGCAGCTGGGGACAGCAAGGGCCCCAGCATTTT. Encoded protein: CASSWGQQGPQHF.

V is TRBV7-6 and J is TRBJ2-5; D is undetermined. CDR1 and CDR2 (germline): SGHVS, FNYEAQ. CDR3 length equals 13 residues. Trimming pared 1 base from V and 5 bases from J, leaving 8 bases between. CDR3: CASSLVGRETQYF. The CDR3 DNA reads as TGTGCCAGCAGCTTAGTCGGTCGTGAGACCCAGTACTTC. Combining the CDR3 with reference TRBV7-6 and TRBJ2-5 gives the whole variable domain GAGVSQSPRYKVTKRGQDVALRCDPISGHVSLYWYRQALGQGPEFLTYFNYEAQQDKSGLPNDRFSAERPEGSISTLTIQRTEQRDSAMYRCASSLVGRETQYFGPGTRLLVL.

The chain carries TRBV1 and TRBJ1-6. TRBV1 is flagged as a pseudogene. The CDR3 runs to 14 residues. For the CDR3, the DNA is TGCACCAGCAGCCACGGGGGTACACATTCACCCCTCCACTTT. It specifies CTSSHGGTHSPLHF.

This chain connects TRBV21-1 to TRBJ2-5; the D call in the table, TRBD2, was not verified against the DNA. TRBV21-1 is shown as a pseudogene. This CDR3 region has 14 residues. CDR3 sequence reads: CASTCGRGQETQYF. The DNA for the CDR3 is TGTGCCAGCACCTGTGGGAGGGGACAAGAGACCCAGTACTTC.

The V gene is TRBV4-2, the J gene TRBJ2-1; 9 bases line up with TRBD1. Losses at the gene ends were 0 bases for V and 6 bases for J; bases not matched to a gene: 12. CDR3 length: 18 amino acids. Germline V gene lookup returns CDR1 LGHNA and CDR2 YNFKEQ. The CDR3, as DNA: TGTGCCAGCAGCCAAGATACAGGGGGCAGGACGTATTTCAATGAGCAGTTCTTC. Amino acids: CASSQDTGGRTYFNEQFF.

CDR3 in DNA: TGTGCCAGCTCACCCCCAGGAACACCCTCCTACGAGCAGTACTTC. Translation: CASSPPGTPSYEQYF. The chain carries TRBV18 and TRBJ2-7; the D is unclear. Trimming shortened V by 3 bases and J by 0 bases, and 12 bases separated the two germline ends. There are 15 residues in the CDR3. CDR1 KGHSH and CDR2 LQKENI come from the germline V gene.

This clone was counted a single time. The gene calls are TRBV11-2 and TRBJ2-5; no reliable D call. V was shortened by 0 bases and J by 3 bases, with 11 bases between the two germline ends. The CDR3 is made up of 15 amino acids. CDR1 SGHAT and CDR2 FQNNGV come from the germline V gene. CDR3 loop: CASSLELLDKETQYF. In DNA, the CDR3 is TGTGCCAGCAGCTTAGAGCTCCTAGATAAAGAGACCCAGTACTTC. The whole variable domain, remainder taken from reference TRBV11-2 and TRBJ2-5, is EAGVAQSPRYKIIEKRQSVAFWCNPISGHATLYWYQQILGQGPKLLIQFQNNGVVDDSQLPKDRFSAERLKGVDSTLKIQPAKLEDSAVYLCASSLELLDKETQYFGPGTRLLVL.

V usage is TRBV24-1 and J usage is TRBJ2-3, with D tentatively TRBD1 (6 bases). V was clipped by 1 base and J by 5 bases, with 6 bases between them. The CDR3 totals 13 residues. Per germline, CDR1 KGHDR and CDR2 SFDVKD. The CDR3 is CATSDFRGDTQYF. The CDR3 DNA reads as TGTGCCACCAGTGATTTCAGGGGAGATACGCAGTATTTT.

This chain uses TRBV4-3 with TRBJ1-2; D is possibly TRBD1 (5 bases). Trimming removed 2 bases from V and 8 bases from J, with 12 bases in between. The CDR3 sequence is 13 residues long. The germline CDR1 and CDR2 sequences are LGHNA and YSLEER. The CDR3 nucleotides are TGCGCCAGCAGCCAATGGCAGGGTGACGGCTACACCTTC. Its protein is CASSQWQGDGYTF.

This clone was seen just once. J is TRBJ2-4 and V is TRBV5-1; 7 nucleotides line up with TRBD2. Trimming removed 4 bases from V and 2 bases from J; junction bases left unmatched: 9. Germline values: CDR1 SGHRS, CDR2 YFSETQ. CDR3 length equals 16 residues. The CDR3 reads CASSQGAGVTKNIQYF. The CDR3 DNA reads as TGCGCCAGCAGCCAAGGGGCGGGAGTTACCAAAAACATTCAGTACTTC.

V gene TRBV29-1 combines with J gene TRBJ2-7; D is perhaps TRBD2 (6 bases). Germline CDR1 SQVTM, CDR2 ANQGSEA. The CDR3 runs 13 residues. The V and J ends lost 3 bases and 5 bases respectively, with 14 bases between them. The CDR3 DNA is TGCAGCGTTGACGGGGGTCTGCTGGACGAGCAGTACTTC. As protein: CSVDGGLLDEQYF.

The chain is built from TRBV9 and TRBJ2-1; a weak D match, TRBD2 (6 bases). Germline CDR1 reads SGDLS; CDR2 reads YYNGEE. CDR3 size: 15 residues. Trimming took 2 bases from V and 5 from J, leaving 14 bases between them. CDR3 nucleotides: TGTGCCAGCAGCGTCCTGGCGGGACCTCACAATGAGCAGTTCTTC. Protein sequence: CASSVLAGPHNEQFF.